The 10 T cell receptor beta chains below come from one sample, sequenced in a study of blood T cell repertoires in COVID-19. TCRdb's copy holds only in-frame clones and misses some; the assay was immunoSEQ multiplex PCR. The sample includes approximately 500,000 clones, around 89% of them seen just once. Sequencing input: PBMCs or T cells enriched from blood (not recorded which). These receptors were collected from a woman aged 40 to 50 who had recovered from COVID-19.

This clone was counted only a few times. This chain joins TRBV13 and TRBJ1-2; no definite D call. Germline V gene lookup returns CDR1 PRHDT and CDR2 FYEKMQ (reference sequence). This CDR3 has 13 residues. The V end lost 2 bases, the J end lost 8 bases, and 12 bases lay between the germline ends. The CDR3 here is CASSLLAANGYTF. The CDR3 nucleotides are TGTGCCAGCAGCTTACTAGCCGCCAACGGCTACACCTTC. Using reference TRBV13 and TRBJ1-2 for the parts outside the CDR3, the full variable domain is AAGVIQSPRHLIKEKRETATLKCYPIPRHDTVYWYQQGPGQDPQFLISFYEKMQSDKGSIPDRFSAQQFSDYHSELNMSSLELGDSALYFCASSLLAANGYTFGSGTRLTVV.

The chain recombines TRBV30 with TRBJ2-1; maybe TRBD2 (6 bases). CDR1 is GTSNPN and CDR2 is SVGIG in the germline V gene (reference sequence). Trimming left V 4 bases short and J 9 bases short, with 22 bases between. This CDR3 has 15 residues. This CDR3 reads CAWIRDGSTGGEQFF. CDR3 DNA sequence: TGTGCCTGGATTCGAGACGGGAGTACTGGGGGTGAGCAGTTCTTC.

The chain links TRBV5-1 to TRBJ1-1, with 9 bases aligning to TRBD1. This CDR3 region has 15 residues. V trimming: 2 bases; J trimming: 4 bases; junction bases outside the gene matches: 6. In germline, CDR1 is SGHRS, CDR2 YFSETQ. The chain's CDR3 is CASSFSGTGFTEAFF. In DNA form, the CDR3 reads TGCGCCAGCAGCTTCTCCGGGACAGGGTTCACTGAAGCTTTCTTT.

The chain uses TRBV25-1 and TRBJ1-2; 7 nucleotides align to TRBD1. With 5 bases clipped from V and 8 bases from J, the junction kept 17 bases outside the gene matches. Germline CDR1 MGHDK, CDR2 SYGVNS. The CDR3 sequence is 16 residues long. The CDR3, as DNA: TGTGCCAGCAGTCCACAACTCTGGAAGGGGGCGCAAGGCTACACCTTC. As protein: CASSPQLWKGAQGYTF.

The chain uses TRBV18 and TRBJ1-2, with unresolved D. Looked up from germline, CDR1 is KGHSH and CDR2 is LQKENI. The CDR3 runs to 13 residues. V lost 3 bases and J 8 bases, leaving 13 bases between the germline ends. CDR3 region: CASSPQRLAGYTF. CDR3 sequence (DNA): TGTGCCAGCTCACCCCAGAGGCTAGCAGGCTACACCTTC.

This clone came up once. J is TRBJ1-4 and V is TRBV29-1, with unresolved D. Trimming pared 6 bases from V and 5 bases from J, leaving 16 bases between. This CDR3 is built from 14 residues. The germline gives CDR1 SQVTM, CDR2 ANQGSEA. The CDR3 DNA sequence: TGCAGCGTCAACCTCAGACTCCCAAATGAAAAACTGTTTTTT. This sequence encodes CSVNLRLPNEKLFF. The full variable domain, rest sourced from reference TRBV29-1 and TRBJ1-4, is SAVISQKPSRDICQRGTSLTIQCQVDSQVTMMFWYRQQPGQSLTLIATANQGSEATYESGFVIDKFPISRPNLTFSTLTVSNMSPEDSSIYLCSVNLRLPNEKLFFGSGTQLSVL.

The chain joins TRBV19 to TRBJ1-4, with TRBD1 matching 7 bases. Unmatched junction bases numbered 3, after V lost 6 bases and J lost 8 bases. Germline-derived CDR1 and CDR2 are LNHDA and SQIVND (reference sequence). The CDR3 is 12 residues long. The CDR3 loop reads CASRRGREKLFF. DNA for the CDR3: TGTGCCAGTAGGAGGGGGCGCGAAAAACTGTTTTTT.

This clone was seen a few times. The chain employs TRBV11-3 and TRBJ1-1, with D uncertain. CDR3 length: 16 residues. Germline V gene lookup returns CDR1 SGHNT and CDR2 YENEEA. Trimming pared 5 bases from V and 1 base from J, leaving 17 bases between. The chain's CDR3 is CASSEEYTAENTEAFF. CDR3 nucleotides: TGTGCCAGCAGCGAGGAGTACACGGCTGAGAACACTGAAGCTTTCTTT.

The V call is TRBV9, the J call TRBJ1-6; 7 bases line up with TRBD1. The V segment lost 4 bases and the J segment 9 bases; nucleotides outside the gene matches: 10. This CDR3 has 15 residues. Per germline, CDR1 SGDLS and CDR2 YYNGEE. The CDR3 DNA reads TGTGCCAGCAGCCTCGGACAGGTACGAGGTTCACCCCTCCACTTT. It codes for CASSLGQVRGSPLHF. Together with reference TRBV9 and TRBJ1-6, the CDR3 gives the full variable domain: DSGVTQTPKHLITATGQRVTLRCSPRSGDLSVYWYQQSLDQGLQFLIQYYNGEERAKGNILERFSAQQFPDLHSELNLSSLELGDSALYFCASSLGQVRGSPLHFGNGTRLTVT.

This chain connects TRBV7-9 to TRBJ1-3; D is ambiguous. In germline, CDR1 is SEHNR, CDR2 FQNEAQ (reference sequence). V gave up 5 bases and J gave up 4 bases, with 9 bases separating them. This CDR3 spans 13 amino acids. The CDR3 protein is CASSPRRGNTIYF. The CDR3 nucleotides are TGTGCCAGCAGCCCCCGGAGGGGAAACACCATATATTTT.